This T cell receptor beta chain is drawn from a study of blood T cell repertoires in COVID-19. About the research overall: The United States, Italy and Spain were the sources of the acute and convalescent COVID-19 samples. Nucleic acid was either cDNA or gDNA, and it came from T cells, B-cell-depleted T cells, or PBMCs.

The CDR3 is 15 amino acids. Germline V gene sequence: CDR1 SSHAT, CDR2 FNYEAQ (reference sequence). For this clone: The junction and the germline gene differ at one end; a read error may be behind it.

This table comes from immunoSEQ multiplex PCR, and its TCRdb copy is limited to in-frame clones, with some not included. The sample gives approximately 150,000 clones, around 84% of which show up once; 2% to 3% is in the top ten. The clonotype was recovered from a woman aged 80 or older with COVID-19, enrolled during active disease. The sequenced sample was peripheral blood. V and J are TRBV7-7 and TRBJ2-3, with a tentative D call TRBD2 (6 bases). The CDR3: CASSSLAGRTDTQYF. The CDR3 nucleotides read TGTGCTAGCAGCTCGTTGGCAGGGAGGACAGATACGCAGTATTTT.